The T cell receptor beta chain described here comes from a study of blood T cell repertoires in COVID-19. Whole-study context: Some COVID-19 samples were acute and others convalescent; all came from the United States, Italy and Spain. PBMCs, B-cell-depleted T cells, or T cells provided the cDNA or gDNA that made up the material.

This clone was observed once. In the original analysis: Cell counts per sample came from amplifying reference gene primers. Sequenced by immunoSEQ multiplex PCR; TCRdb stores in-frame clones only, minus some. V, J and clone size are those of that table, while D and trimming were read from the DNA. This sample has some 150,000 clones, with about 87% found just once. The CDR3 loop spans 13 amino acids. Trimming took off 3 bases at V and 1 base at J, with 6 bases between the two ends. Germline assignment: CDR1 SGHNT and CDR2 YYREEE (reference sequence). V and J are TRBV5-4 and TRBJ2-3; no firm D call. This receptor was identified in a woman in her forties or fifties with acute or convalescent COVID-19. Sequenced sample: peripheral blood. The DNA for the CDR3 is TGTGCCAGCAGCTCGGCGGGCACAGATACGCAGTATTTT. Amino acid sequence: CASSSAGTDTQYF.